The 15 T cell receptor beta chains given below trace back to one sample, sequenced in a study of blood T cell repertoires in COVID-19 (dated by TCRdb to between 2020 and 2021). The library was produced with the immunoSEQ multiplex PCR assay. As stored in TCRdb, this immuneACCESS dataset retains in-frame rearrangements with V and J assigned. A fraction of the clones does not appear; measured against another copy, unresolved V genes explain less than half of the discrepancy, and the remainder lacks a known reason. The table for this sample lists about 170,000 clones; 85% to 90% of them were counted only once. The top ten clones comprise 3.5% to 4.5% of the sample. Sequencing was carried out using peripheral blood. These receptors originate from a man between 18 and 29 years old with active or convalescent COVID-19.

This rearrangement joins TRBV5-1 to TRBJ1-4; a possible D gene is TRBD1 (5 bases). CDR1 and CDR2 from the germline V gene are SGHRS and YFSETQ. V lost 2 bases and J lost 2, with 13 bases in between. The CDR3 contains 16 residues. The CDR3 spells CASSFQGLGTNEKLFF. In DNA, the CDR3 is TGCGCCAGCAGCTTCCAGGGTTTGGGGACTAATGAAAAACTGTTTTTT.

V usage is TRBV2 and J usage is TRBJ2-1; 7 bases line up with TRBD2. V shed 7 bases and J 3 bases; nucleotides not matched to a gene: 3. In germline, CDR1 is SNHLY, CDR2 FYNNEI. CDR3 length: 13 residues. Written as DNA, the CDR3 is TGTGCCAGCACCGGGGGGTTCTACAATGAGCAGTTCTTC. Translation: CASTGGFYNEQFF.

This rearrangement joins TRBV24-1 to TRBJ1-2; tentative D call: TRBD1 (6 bases). Germline V gene sequence: CDR1 KGHDR, CDR2 SFDVKD. Trimming shortened V by 4 bases and J by 6 bases, and 11 bases separated the two germline ends. The CDR3 extends over 13 amino acids. CDR3: CATSDRGEDGYTF. In DNA form, the CDR3 reads TGTGCCACCAGTGACAGGGGAGAGGATGGCTACACCTTC.

The chain recombines TRBV10-3 with TRBJ1-2; 7 nucleotides align to TRBD1. The CDR3 spans 12 residues. The germline gives CDR1 ENHRY, CDR2 SYGVKD. V was pared by 10 bases and J by 6 bases, with 8 bases of the junction left unmatched. The CDR3 sequence: CATNLQGNGYTF. The DNA for the CDR3 is TGTGCCACAAACTTACAGGGGAATGGCTACACCTTC.

The chain uses TRBV7-9 and TRBJ1-2, with TRBD1 as a possible D gene (5 bases). The CDR3 runs to 13 residues. Germline CDR1 is SEHNR and CDR2 is FQNEAQ (reference sequence). V was clipped by 3 bases and J by 4 bases, with 9 bases between them. CDR3 sequence (DNA): TGTGCCAGCAGCTTCCCAGGGCTCTATGGCTACACCTTC. It specifies CASSFPGLYGYTF.

The chain recombines TRBV28 with TRBJ2-6; 12 positions match TRBD2. The CDR3 covers 18 residues. The germline CDR1 and CDR2 sequences are MDHEN and SYDVKM. J lost 0 bases, V lost 7 bases, and 7 bases had no gene match. The CDR3 spells CASITLAGGNSGANVLTF. In nucleotides, the CDR3 is TGTGCCAGCATCACTCTAGCGGGAGGGAACTCTGGGGCCAACGTCCTGACTTTC.

A remark on this clone: The same CDR3 is also encoded by other DNA sequences in this sample. The chain joins TRBV5-1 to TRBJ2-1; 8 nucleotides agree with TRBD2. Per the germline V gene, CDR1 is SGHRS and CDR2 is YFSETQ. After removal of 6 bases from V and 6 bases from J, the junction contained 2 bases not matched to a gene. CDR3 length: 12 residues. The CDR3 reads CASTTSGNEQFF. In DNA, the CDR3 is TGCGCCAGCACCACTAGCGGCAATGAGCAGTTCTTC.

This sequence joins TRBV3-1 (or the pseudogene TRBV3-2) and TRBJ1-2, with 7 bases aligning to TRBD1. The CDR3 is 14 residues long. V was clipped by 6 bases and J by 4 bases; unmatched bases: 8. Germline CDR1 is LGHDT and CDR2 is YNNKEL (reference sequence). In nucleotides, the CDR3 is TGTGCCAGCAGAAGACAGGGTGTGGGCTATGGCTACACCTTC. It yields the protein CASRRQGVGYGYTF.

The rearrangement uses TRBV24-1 and TRBJ1-5, with TRBD1 identical over 7 bases. CDR1 is KGHDR and CDR2 is SFDVKD in the germline V gene. V was clipped by 0 bases and J by 0 bases; unmatched bases: 7. This CDR3 region has 18 residues. For the CDR3, the DNA is TGTGCCACCAGTGATTTGGTACCGGGACAGACTAGCAATCAGCCCCAGCATTTT. This codes for CATSDLVPGQTSNQPQHF.

This CDR3 reads CASSRGLAGDGTQYF. As DNA, the CDR3 is TGTGCCAGCAGCCGGGGACTAGCGGGGGACGGGACCCAGTACTTC. The V call is TRBV6-5, the J call TRBJ2-5; the match to TRBD2 covers 14 bases. CDR1 and CDR2 from the germline V gene are MNHEY and SVGAGI. V lost 6 bases to trimming and J lost 7 bases; unmatched junction nucleotides: 7. The CDR3 covers 15 residues.

J is TRBJ1-2 and V is TRBV4-2; 7 bases fit TRBD1. The germline V gene encodes CDR1 LGHNA and CDR2 YNFKEQ. The CDR3 has 14 amino acids. J lost 8 bases, V lost 5 bases, and 11 bases had no gene match. CDR3 sequence reads: CASSATGAGWGYTF. CDR3 nucleotide sequence: TGTGCCAGCAGCGCAACAGGGGCCGGGTGGGGCTACACCTTC.

This chain joins TRBV18 and TRBJ1-2; no reliable D call. This CDR3 region has 14 residues. Germline CDR1 KGHSH, CDR2 LQKENI. The V and J ends lost 0 bases and 1 base respectively, with 6 bases between them. The CDR3 DNA reads TGTGCCAGCTCACCACCCAGCGATAACTATGGCTACACCTTC. Encoded protein: CASSPPSDNYGYTF. Drawing the rest from reference TRBV18 and TRBJ1-2, the complete variable domain is NAGVMQNPRHLVRRRGQEARLRCSPMKGHSHVYWYRQLPEEGLKFMVYLQKENIIDESGMPKERFSAEFPKEGPSILRIQQVVRGDSAAYFCASSPPSDNYGYTFGSGTRLTVV.

The DNA of the CDR3 is TGTGCCAGCAGTTCCACGGGGGGGCATGAGACCCAGTACTTC. It translates to CASSSTGGHETQYF. The rearrangement uses TRBV28 and TRBJ2-5, with 8 nucleotides matching TRBD2. V gave up 4 bases and J gave up 5 bases; unmatched junction bases: 6. Germline values: CDR1 MDHEN, CDR2 SYDVKM. The CDR3 is made up of 14 amino acids. Drawing the rest from reference TRBV28 and TRBJ2-5, the complete variable domain is DVKVTQSSRYLVKRTGEKVFLECVQDMDHENMFWYRQDPGLGLRLIYFSYDVKMKEKGDIPEGYSVSREKKERFSLILESASTNQTSMYLCASSSTGGHETQYFGPGTRLLVL.

The rearrangement joins TRBV28 to TRBJ2-7; 8 bases fit TRBD1. The CDR3 is 15 amino acids. The J segment lost 0 bases and the V segment lost 4 bases, leaving 5 bases of the junction unmatched. The germline V gene encodes CDR1 MDHEN and CDR2 SYDVKM. The CDR3 loop is CASSSLTGASYEQYF. Here the CDR3 DNA reads TGTGCCAGCAGTTCTCTGACAGGGGCCTCCTACGAGCAGTACTTC.

The gene calls are TRBV5-5 and TRBJ2-7; D may be TRBD2 (5 bases). The CDR3 length is 14 residues. V was shortened by 4 bases and J by 0 bases, with 11 bases between the two germline ends. Germline-derived CDR1 and CDR2 are SGHKS and YYEKEE (reference sequence). The CDR3 nucleotides are TGTGCCAGCAGCCCGGACTCGTACTCCTACGAGCAGTACTTC. As protein: CASSPDSYSYEQYF. The variable domain in full, with the rest retrieved from reference TRBV5-5 and TRBJ2-7, is DAGVTQSPTHLIKTRGQQVTLRCSPISGHKSVSWYQQVLGQGPQFIFQYYEKEERGRGNFPDRFSARQFPNYSSELNVNALLLGDSALYLCASSPDSYSYEQYFGPGTRLTVT.